This T cell receptor beta chain was sequenced in a study of blood T cell repertoires in COVID-19. Study-wide context: The origin of the acute and convalescent COVID-19 samples was the United States, Italy and Spain.

V was pared by 5 bases and J by 4 bases, with 8 bases between. The CDR3 length is 12 residues. Germline V gene sequence: CDR1 LNHDA, CDR2 SQIVND (reference sequence). Method: immunoSEQ multiplex PCR; TCRdb's copy keeps in-frame clones and lacks some. The sample yields roughly 52,000 clones, just under 90% seen once. Sequenced: peripheral blood. The gene calls are TRBV19 and TRBJ1-2; D call uncertain. This TCR came from a middle-aged man with acute or convalescent COVID-19. The CDR3 loop reads CASSSYSYGYTF. The CDR3 coding sequence is TGTGCCAGTAGTTCGTACAGCTATGGCTACACCTTC.